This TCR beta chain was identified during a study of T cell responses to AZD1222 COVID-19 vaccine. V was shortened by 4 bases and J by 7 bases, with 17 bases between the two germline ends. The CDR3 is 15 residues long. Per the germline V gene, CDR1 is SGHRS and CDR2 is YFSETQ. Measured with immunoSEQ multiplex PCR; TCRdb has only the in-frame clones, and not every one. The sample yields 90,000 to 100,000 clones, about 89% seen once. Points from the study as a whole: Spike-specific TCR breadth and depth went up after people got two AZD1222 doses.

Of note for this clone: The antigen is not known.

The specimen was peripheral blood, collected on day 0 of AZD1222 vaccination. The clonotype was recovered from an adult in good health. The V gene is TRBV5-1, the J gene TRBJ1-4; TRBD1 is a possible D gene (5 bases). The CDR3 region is CASSGGTVRGEKLFF. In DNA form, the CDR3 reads TGCGCCAGCAGCGGGGGGACGGTGAGGGGTGAAAAACTGTTTTTT.